These 9 T cell receptor beta chains share one sample of origin, sequenced in a study of blood T cell repertoires in COVID-19. The data were produced by immunoSEQ multiplex PCR, yet TCRdb's version contains in-frame clones alone and is incomplete. The table shows under 300,000 clones, with roughly 80% occurring only once. Specimen: PBMCs or T cells enriched from blood (not recorded which). These receptors were collected from a man aged 45-60 years who had recovered from COVID-19.

The rearrangement joins TRBV4-3 to TRBJ1-1, with 7 bases identical to TRBD1. The V and J ends lost 1 base and 11 bases, in that order; junction bases with no gene match: 7. The CDR3 consists of 13 residues. Looked up from germline, CDR1 is LGHNA and CDR2 is YSLEER. CDR3 nucleotide sequence: TGCGCCAGCAGCCAAGGGCCGACAGGGAGGGCTTTCTTT. Translating it yields CASSQGPTGRAFF.

Here the CDR3 reads CASSPYGYEQYF. CDR3 bases: TGTGCCAGCTCACCATACGGTTACGAGCAGTACTTC. This chain joins TRBV18 and TRBJ2-7; D is undetermined. The germline V gene encodes CDR1 KGHSH and CDR2 LQKENI. Trimming left V 2 bases short and J 4 bases short, with 6 bases between. The CDR3 runs to 12 residues.

CDR3 in DNA: TGTGCCAGCAGCTCAGTGCTGAACACTGAAGCTTTCTTT. Translation: CASSSVLNTEAFF. The chain recombines TRBV28 with TRBJ1-1; unclear D gene. Germline lookup yields CDR1 MDHEN and CDR2 SYDVKM. The V end lost 6 bases, the J end lost 0 bases, and 8 bases lay between the germline ends. The CDR3 is 13 residues long.

This clone has just one count. The chain's CDR3 is CASSSSLFGQGRYEQYF. The CDR3 DNA follows: TGCGCCAGCAGCTCTTCCCTTTTCGGACAGGGTCGATACGAGCAGTACTTC. The chain links TRBV5-1 to TRBJ2-7, with 8 bases lining up with TRBD1. The germline gives CDR1 SGHRS, CDR2 YFSETQ. The CDR3 has 17 amino acids. Losses at the gene ends were 3 bases for V and 4 bases for J; bases not matched to a gene: 15.

The rearrangement links TRBV9 to TRBJ2-7, with TRBD1 identical over 7 bases. V shed 4 bases and J 2 bases; nucleotides not matched to a gene: 6. CDR1 is SGDLS and CDR2 is YYNGEE in the germline V gene. The CDR3 runs 14 residues. The CDR3 is CASSMGQMTYEQYF. The CDR3 coding sequence is TGTGCCAGCAGCATGGGACAGATGACCTACGAGCAGTACTTC.

This chain connects TRBV4-2 to TRBJ1-2; no clear D. CDR1 is LGHNA and CDR2 is YNFKEQ in the germline V gene. V was clipped by 6 bases and J by 3 bases, with 5 bases between them. CDR3 length: 11 amino acids. In DNA, the CDR3 is TGTGCCAGCAGGAGCTACTATGGCTACACCTTC. Protein: CASRSYYGYTF.

The V gene is TRBV11-2, the J gene TRBJ2-7; D is possibly TRBD2 (6 bases). V lost 3 bases and J lost 7, with 13 bases in between. Germline V gives CDR1 SGHAT, CDR2 FQNNGV. This CDR3 is 13 amino acids long. The CDR3: CASSFGGAGEQYF. For the CDR3, the DNA is TGTGCCAGCAGCTTTGGAGGGGCAGGGGAGCAGTACTTC.

This clone was seen only a few times. The gene calls are TRBV5-1 and TRBJ2-2; possibly TRBD2 for D (6 bases). Per germline, CDR1 SGHRS and CDR2 YFSETQ. This CDR3 has 16 amino acids. Trimming took 6 bases from V and 1 from J, leaving 16 bases between them. CDR3 loop: CASIQDRLENTGELFF. CDR3 bases: TGCGCCAGCATACAGGACCGACTAGAGAACACCGGGGAGCTGTTTTTT. The full variable domain, rest sourced from reference TRBV5-1 and TRBJ2-2, is KAGVTQTPRYLIKTRGQQVTLSCSPISGHRSVSWYQQTPGQGLQFLFEYFSETQRNKGNFPGRFSGRQFSNSRSEMNVSTLELGDSALYLCASIQDRLENTGELFFGEGSRLTVL.

This chain uses TRBV5-1 with TRBJ1-2; perhaps TRBD1 as D (5 bases). This CDR3 is 13 amino acids long. Germline CDR1 and CDR2: SGHRS and YFSETQ. The V end lost 5 bases, the J end lost 5 bases, and 13 bases lay between the germline ends. The CDR3 nucleotides are TGCGCCAGCAGGTCAAACTCAGGGTATGGCTACACCTTC. This encodes CASRSNSGYGYTF.